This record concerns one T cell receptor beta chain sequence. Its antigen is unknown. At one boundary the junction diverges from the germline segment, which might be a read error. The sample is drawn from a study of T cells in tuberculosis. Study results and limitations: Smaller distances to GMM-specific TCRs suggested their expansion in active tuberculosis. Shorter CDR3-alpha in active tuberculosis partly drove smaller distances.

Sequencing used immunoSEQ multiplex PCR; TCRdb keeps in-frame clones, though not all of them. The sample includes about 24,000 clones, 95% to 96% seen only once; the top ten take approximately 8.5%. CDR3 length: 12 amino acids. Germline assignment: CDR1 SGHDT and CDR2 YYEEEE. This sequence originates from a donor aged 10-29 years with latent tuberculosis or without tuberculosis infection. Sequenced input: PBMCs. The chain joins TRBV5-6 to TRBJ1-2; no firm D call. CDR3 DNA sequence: TGTGCCAGCAGCCCACAGAACTTTGGCTACACCTTC. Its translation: CASSPQNFGYTF.